The next 28 T cell receptor beta chains were all read from a single sample in a study of metastatic and nonmetastatic thyroid tumors. Each patient came to thyroid surgery without any prior treatment (of any kind). TCRdb recomputed clones from the PCR reads via MiXCR. The repertoire has about 40,000 clones, approximately 10% of them found once; the top ten carry under 25%. Specimen: blood. These receptors all stem from a female donor with papillary thyroid cancer or a benign thyroid nodule (not recorded which). Some clones in this sample may be carry-over from other donors' samples.

This clone occurred many times. V and J are TRBV13 and TRBJ2-1; possible D gene TRBD2, 7 bases. V gave up 4 bases and J gave up 1 base, with 17 bases separating them. From germline, CDR1 is PRHDT and CDR2 FYEKMQ (reference sequence). The CDR3 runs 17 residues. CDR3 region: CASSWAHREGSYNEQFF. DNA of the CDR3: TGTGCCAGCAGCTGGGCGCACAGGGAGGGGTCCTACAATGAGCAGTTCTTC.

This clone was recorded many times. This chain connects TRBV6-2 or TRBV6-3 to TRBJ2-7, with 9 bases fitting TRBD1. Germline V gives CDR1 MNHEY, CDR2 SVGEGT. After removal of 4 bases from V and 1 base from J, the junction contained 11 bases not matched to a gene. The CDR3 totals 17 residues. The CDR3 sequence: CASSSQNRQGGSYEQYF. The CDR3 DNA follows: TGTGCCAGCAGTTCCCAAAATCGACAGGGGGGATCCTACGAGCAGTACTTC.

This clone showed up many times. DNA for the CDR3: TGTGCCAGCAGCTTAACTAGCGTTCACCCCTACGAGCAGTACTTC. Protein: CASSLTSVHPYEQYF. The chain couples TRBV7-9 to TRBJ2-7; 7 nucleotides agree with TRBD2. V lost 2 bases, J lost 2 bases, and 6 bases stayed unmatched. The CDR3 runs 15 residues. In germline, CDR1 is SEHNR, CDR2 FQNEAQ (reference sequence).

This clone was detected ten times or more. V is TRBV11-2 and J is TRBJ2-7; D uncertain. Between the trimmed V and J ends, which lost 5 bases and 6 bases, there was a span of 11 bases. The CDR3 runs to 12 residues. From germline, CDR1 is SGHAT and CDR2 FQNNGV. CDR3 sequence reads: CASSPRHREQYF. CDR3 coding DNA: TGTGCCAGCAGCCCTAGGCATCGCGAGCAGTACTTC.

About this clone: One junction end does not reproduce the germline sequence, and a read error may be involved. V gene TRBV7-8 combines with J gene TRBJ2-2, with D maybe TRBD1 (6 bases). The CDR3 runs to 16 residues. Germline CDR1 SGHVS, CDR2 FQNEAQ. CDR3 residues: CASSPLQGSNTVELFF. As DNA, the CDR3 is TGTGCCAGCAGCCCCCTACAGGGTTCCAACACCGTGGAGCTGTTTTTT.

This clone was detected ten times or more. V usage is TRBV9 and J usage is TRBJ2-2, with 13 bases matching TRBD2. CDR3 length: 19 amino acids. Looked up from germline, CDR1 is SGDLS and CDR2 is YYNGEE. V lost 1 base and J lost 2; bases outside the gene matches: 8. CDR3 DNA sequence: TGTGCCAGCAGCGTACGGGCCGGGACTAGCGGGGCAAACACCGGGGAGCTGTTTTTT. This codes for CASSVRAGTSGANTGELFF.

This clone has a count of ten or more. The V gene is TRBV12-3 or TRBV12-4, the J gene TRBJ2-7; 7 bases line up with TRBD2. The CDR3 loop spans 13 amino acids. V gave up 5 bases and J gave up 4 bases; unmatched junction bases: 5. This CDR3 is CASSPGEGYEQYF. The CDR3, as DNA: TGTGCCAGCAGTCCGGGGGAGGGATACGAGCAGTACTTC.

This clone was seen at least ten times. The chain links TRBV6-2 or TRBV6-3 to TRBJ2-5, with a tentative D call TRBD1 (5 bases). V shed 5 bases and J shed 5 bases, with 6 bases lying between them. The CDR3 loop spans 11 amino acids. CDR1 and CDR2 (germline): MNHEY, SVGEGT. The CDR3 bases are TGTGCCAGCAGTCAGGGTGAGACCCAGTACTTC. This encodes CASSQGETQYF.

This clone was seen at least ten times. The chain combines TRBV28 with TRBJ2-1, with TRBD2 matching 7 bases. This CDR3 has 15 amino acids. CDR1 and CDR2 from the germline V gene are MDHEN and SYDVKM. Losses at the gene ends were 4 bases for V and 6 bases for J; bases not matched to a gene: 9. CDR3: CASSWGGGRGNEQFF. In DNA form, the CDR3 reads TGTGCCAGCAGTTGGGGGGGAGGCCGAGGCAATGAGCAGTTCTTC.

In its sample, this clone was seen many times. The chain carries TRBV11-1 and TRBJ1-1; D perhaps matches TRBD1 (6 bases). CDR3 length: 17 residues. The V end was cut by 5 bases, the J end by 0 bases, with 19 bases between. Germline V gene sequence: CDR1 SGHAT, CDR2 FQDESV (reference sequence). The CDR3 nucleotides are TGTGCCAGCAGCCCCCCTTTAGGACAGCATTTGAACACTGAAGCTTTCTTT. Amino acids: CASSPPLGQHLNTEAFF.

This clone showed up many times. CDR3 region: CASTVSVGGETDTQYF. CDR3 DNA sequence: TGTGCCAGCACTGTTTCGGTGGGGGGCGAGACAGATACGCAGTATTTT. The chain has TRBV5-6 and TRBJ2-3, with D perhaps being TRBD1 or TRBD2 (6 bases each). The V gene lost 6 bases and the J gene lost 3 bases, with 20 bases spanning the gap. The germline gives CDR1 SGHDT, CDR2 YYEEEE. The CDR3 is 16 residues long.

This clone was found many times. This chain links TRBV4-1 with TRBJ1-5; D unclear. The germline gives CDR1 MGHRA, CDR2 YSYEKL. This CDR3 contains 15 residues. Trimming took off 2 bases at V and 7 bases at J, with 15 bases between the two ends. The CDR3 nucleotides are TGCGCCAGCAGCCAAATTGGAGGAGGGATCCAGCCCCAGCATTTT. Its translation is CASSQIGGGIQPQHF.

V is TRBV6-6 and J is TRBJ2-1; 11 bases line up with TRBD2. V was pared by 0 bases and J by 7 bases, with 5 bases of the junction left unmatched. CDR3 length: 16 amino acids. CDR1 MNHNY and CDR2 SVGAGI come from the germline V gene (reference sequence). The CDR3 sequence: CASSYSSSSGGNEQFF. The DNA of the CDR3 is TGTGCCAGCAGTTACTCGAGCTCTAGCGGGGGGAATGAGCAGTTCTTC.

This clone was detected only a few times. Germline is not matched at one junction end, which may reflect a read error. The same CDR3 is also encoded by other DNA sequences in this sample. Written as DNA, the CDR3 is TGTGCCAGCAGCCGGCCGGGACTACCACAGGATACGCAGTACTTT. This translates into CASSRPGLPQDTQYF. This chain links TRBV5-4 with TRBJ2-3; 7 bases match TRBD2. This CDR3 comprises 15 residues. The germline V gene has CDR1 SGHNT and CDR2 YYREEE (reference sequence). Full variable domain (remainder filled in from reference TRBV5-4 and TRBJ2-3): ETGVTQSPTHLIKTRGQQVTLRCSSQSGHNTVSWYQQALGQGPQFIFQYYREEENGRGNFPPRFSGLQFPNYSSELNVNALELDDSALYLCASSRPGLPQDTQYFGPGTRLTVL.

The sample holds many counts of this clone. The V call is TRBV4-1, the J call TRBJ1-2; D may be TRBD1 (6 bases). The CDR3 covers 14 residues. V lost 6 bases, J lost 8 bases, and 19 bases lay in between. CDR1 and CDR2 from the germline V gene are MGHRA and YSYEKL. The CDR3 nucleotides are TGCGCCAGCAGAAGTCTAGGCAGGGGCGGCGGCTACACCTTC. This sequence encodes CASRSLGRGGGYTF.

In this sample, this clone turned up many times. The V call is TRBV6-1, the J call TRBJ1-6, with a weak D call TRBD1 (6 bases). Per germline, CDR1 MNHNS and CDR2 SASEGT. V was pared by 0 bases and J by 14 bases, with 17 bases between. The CDR3 has 15 amino acids. This CDR3 is CASSEAGGAQLSLHF. CDR3 in DNA: TGTGCCAGCAGTGAAGCGGGGGGGGCGCAGCTCTCCCTCCACTTT.

This clone has a count of ten or more. The gene calls are TRBV15 and TRBJ1-5, with D possibly matching TRBD1 (5 bases). The CDR3 is 17 amino acids. The germline V gene encodes CDR1 LNHNV and CDR2 YYDKDF (reference sequence). V was shortened by 0 bases and J by 5 bases, with 17 bases between the two germline ends. As DNA, the CDR3 is TGTGCCACCAGCAGAGAACAGGCAGGACATCGTTATCAGCCCCAGCATTTT. Its protein product is CATSREQAGHRYQPQHF.

There are many counts of this clone. The chain couples TRBV7-6 to TRBJ2-2; 14 nucleotides line up with TRBD2. This CDR3 region has 16 residues. Germline V gene sequence: CDR1 SGHVS, CDR2 FNYEAQ. V was pared by 3 bases and J by 7 bases, with 4 bases of the junction left unmatched. The chain's CDR3 is CASSLGLAGVVGELFF. In DNA form, the CDR3 reads TGTGCCAGCAGCTTGGGACTAGCGGGAGTGGTCGGGGAGCTGTTTTTT.

On this clone itself: Its ends do not fully match the called genes, so a read error is possible. The rearrangement links TRBV6-6 to TRBJ1-6, with a tentative D call TRBD1 (5 bases). The germline V gene has CDR1 MNHNY and CDR2 SVGAGI (reference sequence). CDR3 length equals 14 residues. The CDR3 DNA is TGTGCCAGCAGCTACTCCGGGGGGAATTCACCCCTCCACTTT. Encoded protein: CASSYSGGNSPLHF.

This clone was observed many times. The rearrangement links TRBV18 to TRBJ2-7, with TRBD2 identical over 12 bases. The V gene end was trimmed by 2 bases and the J gene end by 3 bases; junction bases not matched to a gene: 5. This CDR3 is built from 16 residues. The germline V gene encodes CDR1 KGHSH and CDR2 LQKENI. Here the CDR3 DNA reads TGTGCCAGCTCACCAGCTAGCGGGAGGGACTTCTACGAGCAGTACTTC. Translating gives CASSPASGRDFYEQYF.

This clone was detected many times. The chain has TRBV5-1 and TRBJ2-7, with TRBD1 identical over 8 bases. This CDR3 has 13 residues. Germline loops: CDR1 SGHRS, CDR2 YFSETQ. The ends lost 4 bases at V and 3 bases at J; junction bases unmatched: 3. The chain's CDR3 is CASSQQGDYEQYF. CDR3 sequence (DNA): TGCGCCAGCAGCCAACAGGGGGACTACGAGCAGTACTTC.

This clone was seen ten or more times. In nucleotides, the CDR3 is TGTGCCAGTAGTGAGTCGGTAGGGGGTTATAGCAATCAGCCCCAGCATTTT. The encoded protein is CASSESVGGYSNQPQHF. The chain couples TRBV19 to TRBJ1-5; tentatively, D is TRBD1 (6 bases). V was cut by 5 bases and J by 0 bases, with 17 bases left in between. CDR3 length: 17 amino acids. Germline CDR1 reads LNHDA; CDR2 reads SQIVND (reference sequence).

This clone was recorded many times. The chain uses TRBV18 and TRBJ1-1; 8 bases match TRBD1. J was trimmed by 11 bases and V by 2 bases; bases with no gene match: 7. CDR3 size: 13 residues. The germline CDR1 and CDR2 sequences are KGHSH and LQKENI. The CDR3 is CASSPDRGVGAFF. The CDR3 DNA sequence: TGTGCCAGCTCACCAGACAGGGGAGTAGGGGCTTTCTTT.

By frequency in the sample, this clone is medium-sized (0.01 to 0.1%). This rearrangement joins TRBV10-3 to TRBJ1-2; 8 nucleotides match TRBD1. This CDR3 contains 16 residues. Per germline, CDR1 ENHRY and CDR2 SYGVKD. With V trimmed by 3 bases and J by 1 base, 7 bases remained unmatched. The CDR3 nucleotides read TGTGCCATCAGTGATGATTTCGACAGGGGTAACTATGGCTACACCTTC. Amino acids: CAISDDFDRGNYGYTF.

The table lists this clone with many counts. This rearrangement joins TRBV30 to TRBJ2-1; TRBD2 aligns across 7 bases. This CDR3 is 15 amino acids long. From germline, CDR1 is GTSNPN and CDR2 SVGIG (reference sequence). The junction had 9 bases not matched to a gene; V was cut back by 3 bases and J by 4 bases. The CDR3 sequence: CAWRQLARSYNEQFF. CDR3 coding DNA: TGTGCCTGGAGGCAACTAGCGCGATCGTACAATGAGCAGTTCTTC.

In its sample, this clone was seen many times. The CDR3 here is CASSQDYRGWTEAFF. CDR3 coding DNA: TGCGCCAGCAGCCAAGACTATAGGGGTTGGACTGAAGCTTTCTTT. The genes are TRBV4-3 and TRBJ1-1; TRBD1 is a possible D gene (5 bases). This CDR3 has 15 amino acids. Germline CDR1 is LGHNA and CDR2 is YSLEER. Trimming removed 0 bases at V and 5 bases at J, with 13 bases between.

This clone was picked up many times. The chain couples TRBV7-3 to TRBJ2-2; tentative D call: TRBD2 (6 bases). Germline CDR1 is SGHTA and CDR2 is FQGTGA. The CDR3 spans 17 residues. Trimming took 1 base from V and 0 from J, leaving 12 bases between them. The CDR3 is CASSLNRETANTGELFF. The CDR3, as DNA: TGTGCCAGCAGCTTAAACCGGGAGACCGCGAACACCGGGGAGCTGTTTTTT.

This clone was recorded at least ten times. The chain has TRBV5-1 and TRBJ1-5; a weak D match, TRBD1 (6 bases). The CDR3 has 15 amino acids. Germline assignment: CDR1 SGHRS and CDR2 YFSETQ. The V gene lost 0 bases and the J gene lost 5 bases, with 12 bases spanning the gap. The DNA for the CDR3 is TGCGCCAGCAGCTTGGGAGGGCAGGGGTATCAGCCCCAGCATTTT. It specifies CASSLGGQGYQPQHF.